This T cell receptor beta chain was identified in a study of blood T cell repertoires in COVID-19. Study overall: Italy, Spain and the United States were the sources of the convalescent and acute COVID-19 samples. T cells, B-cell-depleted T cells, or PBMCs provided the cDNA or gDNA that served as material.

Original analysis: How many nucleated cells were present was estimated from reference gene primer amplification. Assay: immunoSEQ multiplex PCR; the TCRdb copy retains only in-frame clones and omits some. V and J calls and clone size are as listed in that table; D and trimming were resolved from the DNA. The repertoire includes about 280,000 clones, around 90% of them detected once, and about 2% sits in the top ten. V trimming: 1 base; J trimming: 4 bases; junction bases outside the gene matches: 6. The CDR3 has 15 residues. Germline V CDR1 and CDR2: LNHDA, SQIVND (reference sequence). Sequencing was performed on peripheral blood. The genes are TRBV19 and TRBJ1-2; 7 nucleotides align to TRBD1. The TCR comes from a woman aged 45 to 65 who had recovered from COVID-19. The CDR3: CASSIGQGRTYGYTF. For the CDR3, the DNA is TGTGCCAGTAGTATAGGACAGGGACGCACCTATGGCTACACCTTC.